These 30 T cell receptor beta chains came from one sample sequenced in a study of tumor-infiltrating lymphocytes in glioblastoma multiforme. TCR beta libraries were built from RNA through three nested multiplex PCR rounds using modified ARM-PCR. One entry per CDR3 protein results from TCRdb running MiXCR on the multiplex PCR reads. Of 25,000 to 40,000 distinct CDR3 sequences detected, 50% to 75% appear once; the ten largest clones hold 33%. Input material: brain tumor tissue. These TCRs come from a male donor with glioblastoma.

This clonotype was counted ten times or more. V usage is TRBV30 and J usage is TRBJ2-5; either TRBD1 or TRBD2 may fit D (5 bases each). The V gene's germline CDR1 is GTSNPN and CDR2 SVGIG (reference sequence). This CDR3 contains 12 residues. The CDR3: CAGGARRETQYF. The CDR3 DNA reads TGTGCTGGGGGTGCCCGAAGGGAGACCCAGTACTTC.

About this clonotype: The junction shows a germline mismatch at one end, possibly a read error. CDR3 loop: CASSYSMVLGTDTQYF. For the CDR3, the DNA is TGTGCCAGCAGTTACTCAATGGTACTGGGCACAGATACACAGTATTTT. The chain joins TRBV6-2 or TRBV6-3 to TRBJ2-3; no definite D call. The germline gives CDR1 MNHEY, CDR2 SVGEGT. The CDR3 totals 16 residues.

The chain is built from TRBV4-2 and TRBJ2-7, with TRBD1 as a possible D gene (6 bases). Trimming took 7 bases from V and 6 from J, leaving 19 bases between them. Germline CDR1 reads LGHNA; CDR2 reads YNFKEQ. The CDR3 covers 14 residues. CDR3 in DNA: TGTGCCAGCAACACTCACCGGGACAACTGCGAGCAGTACTTC. Residues: CASNTHRDNCEQYF.

The chain couples TRBV10-1 to TRBJ2-3, with D possibly being TRBD1 (5 bases). From germline, CDR1 is WNHNN and CDR2 SYGVQD (reference sequence). V dropped 2 bases and J dropped 6 bases, with 9 bases sitting between them. This CDR3 region has 13 residues. As DNA, the CDR3 is TGCGCCAGCAGTGAGGGGGCAGGCGATACGCAGTATTTT. It codes for CASSEGAGDTQYF.

This clonotype was observed many times. V is TRBV6-1 and J is TRBJ1-5; D not certain. V lost 3 bases and J 3 bases, leaving 18 bases between the germline ends. Germline V gives CDR1 MNHNS, CDR2 SASEGT. This CDR3 spans 17 amino acids. CDR3 in DNA: TGTGCCAGCAGTGAGTCGGGTCTTGGCGGCCCCAATCAGCCCCAGCATTTT. This gives the protein CASSESGLGGPNQPQHF.

V usage is TRBV29-1 and J usage is TRBJ2-3; 9 nucleotides agree with TRBD2. Germline V gives CDR1 SQVTM, CDR2 ANQGSEA. The V gene end was trimmed by 2 bases and the J gene end by 7 bases; junction bases not matched to a gene: 7. The CDR3 extends over 14 amino acids. The chain's CDR3 is CSVELAGGSNTQYF. The CDR3 bases are TGCAGCGTTGAACTCGCGGGGGGGTCGAATACGCAGTATTTT.

A few counts support this clonotype. V gene TRBV19 combines with J gene TRBJ1-4; D is unclear. CDR3 length: 14 residues. The germline V and J ends were trimmed by 3 bases and 0 bases, with 5 bases remaining between them. The germline V gene has CDR1 LNHDA and CDR2 SQIVND (reference sequence). DNA of the CDR3: TGTGCCAGTAGTATCGCCGCAACTAATGAAAAACTGTTTTTT. Amino acids: CASSIAATNEKLFF.

This clonotype has ten or more counts. The chain combines TRBV14 with TRBJ1-2; D is perhaps TRBD1 (6 bases). The CDR3 totals 13 residues. With 1 base removed from V and 6 bases from J, the gap between germline ends came to 9 bases. Germline V gene sequence: CDR1 SGHDN, CDR2 FVKESK. DNA of the CDR3: TGTGCCAGCAGCCAAGGTGCAGGGGATGGCTACACCTTC. It specifies CASSQGAGDGYTF. Drawing the rest from reference TRBV14 and TRBJ1-2, the complete variable domain is EAGVTQFPSHSVIEKGQTVTLRCDPISGHDNLYWYRRVMGKEIKFLLHFVKESKQDESGMPNNRFLAERTGGTYSTLKVQPAELEDSGVYFCASSQGAGDGYTFGSGTRLTVV.

The genes are TRBV20-1 and TRBJ2-7; D unresolved. Germline V gives CDR1 DFQATT, CDR2 SNEGSKA (reference sequence). There are 13 residues in the CDR3. Trimming shortened V by 2 bases and J by 5 bases, and 13 bases separated the two germline ends. The CDR3: CSARSLVGHEQYF. CDR3 in DNA: TGCAGTGCTAGAAGCCTAGTCGGTCACGAGCAGTACTTC.

On this clonotype: This CDR3 is missing its conserved last phenylalanine or tryptophan, likely due to a read error. The limits of the CDR3 on the DNA are not certain, so only TCRdb's listed CDR3 is given. The chain is built from TRBV6-6 and TRBJ1-5; no DNA check was done on the table's D call, TRBD1. The CDR3 has 12 amino acids, counting both end residues. The germline CDR1 and CDR2 sequences are MNHNY and SVGAGI (reference sequence). CDR3: CASSQGRGPLHL.

The CDR3 sequence is CASSPGREFSYEQYF. Here the CDR3 DNA reads TGCGCCAGCAGCCCGGGCAGGGAATTCTCCTACGAGCAGTACTTC. The chain carries TRBV5-1 and TRBJ2-7, with D possibly TRBD1 on 5 matching bases. Germline V gene sequence: CDR1 SGHRS, CDR2 YFSETQ. Trimming removed 4 bases from V and 0 bases from J, with 14 bases in between. This CDR3 has 15 residues. The full variable domain, its missing parts supplied by reference TRBV5-1 and TRBJ2-7, is KAGVTQTPRYLIKTRGQQVTLSCSPISGHRSVSWYQQTPGQGLQFLFEYFSETQRNKGNFPGRFSGRQFSNSRSEMNVSTLELGDSALYLCASSPGREFSYEQYFGPGTRLTVT.

This clonotype has a count of ten or more. The chain has TRBV2 and TRBJ1-4; D remains ambiguous. This CDR3 region has 13 residues. Looked up from germline, CDR1 is SNHLY and CDR2 is FYNNEI. V lost 7 bases and J 5 bases, leaving 11 bases between the germline ends. In DNA form, the CDR3 reads TGTGCCAGCACCGAAGAACTCAATGAAAAACTGTTTTTT. It specifies CASTEELNEKLFF.

This clonotype has a handful of counts. One junction end does not reproduce the germline sequence, and a read error may be involved. The rearrangement joins TRBV14 to TRBJ2-1, with D possibly being TRBD1 or TRBD2 (5 bases each). The germline V gene has CDR1 SGHDN and CDR2 FVKESK. The CDR3 has 13 amino acids. In DNA, the CDR3 is TGTACCAGCAGCCAAGGTTGGGGGAATGAGCAGTTCTTC. This translates into CTSSQGWGNEQFF.

This chain joins TRBV11-2 and TRBJ1-6, with a weak D call TRBD1 (5 bases). V lost 5 bases, J lost 10 bases, and 18 bases lay in between. The CDR3 consists of 15 residues. The germline gives CDR1 SGHAT, CDR2 FQNNGV. DNA for the CDR3: TGTGCCAGCAGCCTGACAGTAGGTCCTGGATCACCCCTCCACTTT. Residues: CASSLTVGPGSPLHF.

There are many counts of this clonotype. This chain joins TRBV28 and TRBJ1-4; D unclear. The V and J ends lost 9 bases and 2 bases respectively, with 10 bases between them. CDR3 size: 13 residues. Germline V CDR1 and CDR2: MDHEN, SYDVKM. CDR3 bases: TGTGCCAGTCTGGGAGGGACTAATGAAAAACTGTTTTTT. Protein product: CASLGGTNEKLFF. The full variable domain, in which reference TRBV28 and TRBJ1-4 provide the parts outside the CDR3, is DVKVTQSSRYLVKRTGEKVFLECVQDMDHENMFWYRQDPGLGLRLIYFSYDVKMKEKGDIPEGYSVSREKKERFSLILESASTNQTSMYLCASLGGTNEKLFFGSGTQLSVL.

On this clonotype itself: No conserved phenylalanine or tryptophan ends this CDR3, so it is likely a read error. The chain joins TRBV5-5 to TRBJ2-3; the match to TRBD1 covers 9 bases. The CDR3 runs 15 residues. CDR1 SGHKS and CDR2 YYEKEE come from the germline V gene (reference sequence). The CDR3: CASSRRQGVTDTQYL. The DNA for the CDR3 is TGTGCGAGCAGCCGTAGACAGGGGGTGACAGATACGCAGTATTTA.

As for this clonotype: Lacking the conserved final phenylalanine or tryptophan, this CDR3 likely reflects a read error. The chain has TRBV29-1 and TRBJ2-2, with D possibly being TRBD2 (5 bases). V gave up 7 bases and J gave up 2 bases, with 14 bases separating them. The CDR3 runs to 14 residues. Germline V CDR1 and CDR2: SQVTM, ANQGSEA. CDR3 region: CSGRTGTNTGELFL. As DNA, the CDR3 is TGCAGCGGACGGACGGGAACCAACACCGGGGAGCTGTTTCTT.

This clonotype was observed many times. The genes are TRBV6-2 or TRBV6-3 and TRBJ2-2; D unresolved. V lost 4 bases to trimming and J lost 7 bases, with 7 bases between them. CDR1 and CDR2 (germline): MNHEY, SVGEGT. The CDR3 has 12 amino acids. The CDR3 DNA reads TGTGCCAGCAGTTTGACCTTCGGGGAGCTGTTTTTT. It is translated as CASSLTFGELFF.

This clonotype was detected only once. A much larger clone sits a single nucleotide away, making a read error possible. The chain employs TRBV7-3 and TRBJ2-6; D is uncertain. The CDR3 is made up of 14 amino acids. Germline loops: CDR1 SGHTA, CDR2 FQGTGA. V was shortened by 5 bases and J by 2 bases, with 7 bases between the two germline ends. Here the CDR3 DNA reads TGTGCCAGCAGCACCCCGACTGGGGCCAACGTCCTGACTTTC. It codes for CASSTPTGANVLTF.

This clonotype has ten or more counts. CDR3 coding DNA: TGTGCCAGCAGCCCAGGACTAGCGGGAGGACTCTACAATGAGCAGTTCTTC. This gives the protein CASSPGLAGGLYNEQFF. V is TRBV5-4 and J is TRBJ2-1, with TRBD2 identical over 14 bases. Germline-derived CDR1 and CDR2 are SGHNT and YYREEE (reference sequence). J lost 3 bases, V lost 4 bases, and 6 bases had no gene match. The CDR3 covers 17 residues.

This clonotype was seen a handful of times. An end of the junction does not agree with germline; a read error may underlie this. This chain connects TRBV29-1 to TRBJ2-3; D possibly matches TRBD1 or TRBD2 (5 bases each). Germline CDR1 and CDR2: SQVTM and ANQGSEA. The CDR3 consists of 14 residues. The CDR3 DNA reads TGCAGCTCGACTAAGACGGGTAGCACAGGTACGCAGTATTTT. Residues: CSSTKTGSTGTQYF.

This clonotype was observed many times. The chain combines TRBV5-6 with TRBJ1-1; D unclear. CDR3 length equals 13 residues. V was pared by 4 bases and J by 1 base, with 8 bases between. Germline CDR1 SGHDT, CDR2 YYEEEE. The CDR3 spells CASSRLSNTEAFF. CDR3 in DNA: TGTGCCAGCAGCCGGCTGTCGAACACTGAAGCTTTCTTT.

This clonotype is judged medium-sized. The gene calls are TRBV11-2 and TRBJ1-1; 7 bases line up with TRBD1. From germline, CDR1 is SGHAT and CDR2 FQNNGV. The CDR3 has 16 amino acids. The V gene end was trimmed by 5 bases and the J gene end by 5 bases; junction bases not matched to a gene: 14. The CDR3 is CASSLPSGGRRTEAFF. The CDR3 coding sequence is TGTGCCAGCAGCCTTCCCTCAGGGGGGCGAAGAACTGAAGCTTTCTTT.

This clonotype was seen many times. The V call is TRBV28, the J call TRBJ2-7; 9 bases are a match to TRBD2. This CDR3 region has 15 residues. The germline gives CDR1 MDHEN, CDR2 SYDVKM. Germline trimming cut 6 bases from V and 5 bases from J; bases unmatched to any gene: 11. The CDR3, as DNA: TGTGCCAGCAGGCCCTTAGCGGGAGAGGCGAACGAGCAGTACTTC. This gives the protein CASRPLAGEANEQYF.

As for this clonotype: This CDR3 fails to terminate in the conserved phenylalanine or tryptophan, so it likely reflects a read error. The rearrangement uses TRBV20-1 and TRBJ1-6; TRBD1 is a possible D gene (5 bases). The CDR3 has 18 amino acids. Germline assignment: CDR1 DFQATT and CDR2 SNEGSKA (reference sequence). CDR3 nucleotide sequence: TGTAGTGCTAGAGATCCGTTGGGGGACGGGCTTCGGCTGTCACCCCTCCACTGT. Its translation: CSARDPLGDGLRLSPLHC.

Notes on this clonotype: Given the absence of the conserved phenylalanine or tryptophan at the CDR3 end, a read error is likely. The chain recombines TRBV11-2 with TRBJ2-3; TRBD2 might be the D (5 bases). V dropped 6 bases and J dropped 5 bases, with 12 bases sitting between them. The CDR3 covers 13 residues. Germline values: CDR1 SGHAT, CDR2 FQNNGV. CDR3: CASRRLAGDTQYS. The CDR3, as DNA: TGTGCCAGCAGGAGACTGGCGGGAGATACGCAGTATTCT.

Turning to this clonotype: The junction departs from germline at one end; a sequencing error may be responsible. The chain links TRBV20-1 to TRBJ2-7, with unresolved D. This CDR3 comprises 14 residues. Germline loops: CDR1 DFQATT, CDR2 SNEGSKA (reference sequence). The CDR3 is CSANSTRRSYEQYF. As DNA, the CDR3 is TGCAGCGCTAATTCAACCAGGAGATCCTACGAGCAGTACTTC.

The chain carries TRBV20-1 and TRBJ2-3; the match to TRBD2 covers 8 bases. Germline lookup yields CDR1 DFQATT and CDR2 SNEGSKA (reference sequence). V shed 3 bases, J shed 12 bases, and the junction held 17 bases outside the gene matches. The CDR3 is made up of 15 amino acids. The CDR3 loop reads CSARSGGPRTDIQYF. CDR3 nucleotide sequence: TGCAGTGCTAGGTCGGGAGGGCCGCGCACAGATATCCAGTATTTT.

This clonotype was seen repeatedly, ten times or more. The J gene is TRBJ1-5, the V gene TRBV5-1; D ambiguous. CDR1 SGHRS and CDR2 YFSETQ come from the germline V gene. Trimming shortened V by 2 bases and J by 2 bases, and 8 bases separated the two germline ends. The CDR3 has 14 amino acids. CDR3 residues: CASSFLPGNQPQHF. The CDR3 coding sequence is TGCGCCAGCAGCTTTCTTCCCGGCAATCAGCCCCAGCATTTT.

V is TRBV28 and J is TRBJ2-1; tentative D call: TRBD1 (5 bases). Trimming took 10 bases from V and 6 from J, leaving 19 bases between them. CDR3 length: 14 amino acids. Germline V gene lookup returns CDR1 MDHEN and CDR2 SYDVKM. The CDR3 coding sequence is TGTGCCAACAGCCCACGCAGGGTTTCCAATGAGCAGTTCTTC. This sequence encodes CANSPRRVSNEQFF. Full variable domain (outside the CDR3, taken from reference TRBV28 and TRBJ2-1): DVKVTQSSRYLVKRTGEKVFLECVQDMDHENMFWYRQDPGLGLRLIYFSYDVKMKEKGDIPEGYSVSREKKERFSLILESASTNQTSMYLCANSPRRVSNEQFFGPGTRLTVL.